Listed below are T cell receptor beta chains from one sample, sequenced in a study of vaccination and CD4 T cells after COVID-19. TCRdb processed the PCR reads anew with MiXCR; each CDR3 protein has one entry. The profile shows 10,000 to 15,000 distinct CDR3 sequences, roughly 50% of them singletons. Antigens for these TCRs are unknown. The specimen sequenced was CD4+ T cells from blood, cultured in vitro. Source of these receptors: a human donor who had recovered from COVID-19. The CDR3 runs from the conserved cysteine through the conserved F or W. The D gene is left open where the match is weak. Expanded clones are given a class, and other clones once, few, many or no size at all.

abundance,j_gene,d_gene,v_gene,CDR3nt,CDR3aa
NA,TRBJ1-2,NA,TRBV2,TGTGCCAGCAGTGGTACAGGAGTCTATGGCTACACCTTC,CASSGTGVYGYTF
NA,TRBJ2-3,NA,TRBV7-9,TGTGCCAGCATCCCCCTTGGGGCCACAGATACGCAGTATTTT,CASIPLGATDTQYF
once,TRBJ1-2,NA,TRBV24-1,TGTGCCACCAGGTCCTCGGGGCAGTATGGCTACACCTTC,CATRSSGQYGYTF
few,TRBJ2-7,TRBD1,TRBV7-9,TGTGCCAGCAGCTCCCCGGGACAGGGGGTTTACGAGCAGTACTTC,CASSSPGQGVYEQYF
NA,TRBJ1-6,TRBD1,TRBV20-1,TGCAGCGGAAGACAGGGGAGCTCCTATAATTCACCCCTCCACTTT,CSGRQGSSYNSPLHF
once,TRBJ2-1,NA,TRBV6-1,TGTGCCAGCACAACCCCGGGGGCAAAATACAATGAGCAGTTCTTC,CASTTPGAKYNEQFF
once,TRBJ2-1,TRBD1,TRBV23-1,TGCGCCAGCAGTCACCCGGGACAGGTGATCGGGCAGAATGAGCAGTTCTTC,CASSHPGQVIGQNEQFF
few,TRBJ1-5,TRBD1,TRBV6-2/TRBV6-3,TGTGCCAGCAGCCGACAGGGCTATAGCAATCAGCCCCAGCATTTT,CASSRQGYSNQPQHF
few,TRBJ2-3,TRBD2,TRBV6-2/TRBV6-3,TGTGCCAGCAGTTACACTAGCGGGAGGGCCAGAGATACGCAGTATTTT,CASSYTSGRARDTQYF
NA,TRBJ2-7,NA,TRBV6-5,TGTGCCAGCAGTTACTCCCGGGACACCCAGAGGGAGCAGTACTTC,CASSYSRDTQREQYF
once,TRBJ2-2,NA,TRBV4-3,TGCGCCAGCAGCCAAGTCGGGGGGCATGGCACCGGGGAGCTGTTTTTT,CASSQVGGHGTGELFF
few,TRBJ1-5,NA,TRBV2,TGTGCCAGCAGTGGATCAGTGAGCAATCAGCCCCAGCATTTT,CASSGSVSNQPQHF
NA,TRBJ2-1,NA,TRBV20-1,TGCAGTGCTACGGACGGGAGAGGTTACAATGAGCAGTTCTTC,CSATDGRGYNEQFF
NA,TRBJ2-7,NA,TRBV20-1,TGCAGTGCTAGCGGGGGCCCCTACGAGCAGTACTTC,CSASGGPYEQYF
NA,TRBJ2-1,TRBD2,TRBV9,TGTGCCAGCAGCGTCCGTACTAGCGGGAGGAAGCATGAGCAGTTCTTC,CASSVRTSGRKHEQFF
NA,TRBJ2-3,TRBD2,TRBV7-2,TGTGCCAGCAGCTGGATAGCGGGAGGTAGCACAGATACGCAGTATTTT,CASSWIAGGSTDTQYF
once,TRBJ1-6,NA,TRBV12-3/TRBV12-4,TGTGCCAGCAGTTTAGGGGCCGGGAATTCACCCCTCCACTTT,CASSLGAGNSPLHF
once,TRBJ1-5,NA,TRBV12-3/TRBV12-4,TGTGCCAGCAGTTTAGGAGACAGGCCATCTCAGCCCCAGCATTTT,CASSLGDRPSQPQHF
NA,TRBJ1-2,TRBD1,TRBV7-9,TGTGCCAGCACCGACAGGGCGTATCGCTACACCTTC,CASTDRAYRYTF
once,TRBJ2-3,NA,TRBV6-1,TGTGCCAGCAGTGAAAGGGGAGCCCTTAGCACAGATACGCAGTATTTT,CASSERGALSTDTQYF
few,TRBJ1-1,TRBD1,TRBV25-1,TGTGCCAGCAGTGGACCGGGACAGGCGCACACTGAAGCTTTCTTT,CASSGPGQAHTEAFF
NA,TRBJ2-3,NA,TRBV10-3,TGTGCCATCAGCTCCCAGGGGGATACGCAGTATTTT,CAISSQGDTQYF
few,TRBJ1-2,NA,TRBV25-1,TGTGCCAGCAGGAGGGCCCCGCGATACCTTAACTATGGCTACACCTTC,CASRRAPRYLNYGYTF
few,TRBJ1-4,TRBD1,TRBV27,TGTGCCAGCAGTCCCACGACAGGGATGATCCCAACTAATGAAAAACTGTTTTTT,CASSPTTGMIPTNEKLFF
NA,TRBJ2-7,TRBD1,TRBV5-4,TGTGCCAGCAGCTTTCCCGGGACAGGGTCAGGCGAGCAGTACTTC,CASSFPGTGSGEQYF
medium-sized,TRBJ1-2,NA,TRBV20-1,TGCAGTGCGCACTCGGGAGCCCAGTGGGACTATGGCTACACCTTC,CSAHSGAQWDYGYTF
NA,TRBJ1-1,TRBD1,TRBV6-2/TRBV6-3,TGTGCCAGCGGATCAGACAGGGGTCGAGCTTTCTTT,CASGSDRGRAFF
NA,TRBJ1-1,TRBD1,TRBV19,TGTGCCAGCCTCGGGACAGGGGACGGAAAACACTACACTGAAGCTTTCTTT,CASLGTGDGKHYTEAFF
NA,TRBJ1-1,TRBD1,TRBV5-6,TGTGCCAGCAGACGTGCGGCACAGGGGGGAACTGAAGCTTTCTTT,CASRRAAQGGTEAFF
NA,TRBJ1-2,TRBD1,TRBV11-2,TGTGCCAGCAGCCGGCGAGCAGGACAGGTCTCTAACTATGGCTACACCTTC,CASSRRAGQVSNYGYTF
few,TRBJ1-2,NA,TRBV4-2,TGTGCCAGCAGCCAAGAAACAGGAAGCTATGGCTACACCTTC,CASSQETGSYGYTF
NA,TRBJ2-7,TRBD1,TRBV10-3,TGTGCCAGCAGTTCCAGGGACAGGGGGCTTTACGAGCAGTACTTC,CASSSRDRGLYEQYF
NA,TRBJ1-3,TRBD1,TRBV7-3,TGTGCCAGCAGCTCGGGACAGCCTGGAAACACCATATATTTT,CASSSGQPGNTIYF
NA,TRBJ1-2,TRBD1,TRBV6-1,TGTGCCAGCAGTACGGGACAGGGTAACTATGGCTACACCTTC,CASSTGQGNYGYTF
NA,TRBJ2-7,NA,TRBV2,TGTGCCAGCAGACGGGGATACGAGCAGTACTTC,CASRRGYEQYF
NA,TRBJ2-5,NA,TRBV5-4,TGTGCCAGCAGCTTGGACAGACAAGAGACCCAGTACTTC,CASSLDRQETQYF
NA,TRBJ2-1,TRBD2,TRBV12-3/TRBV12-4,TGTGCCAGCAGTTTTCGGCTAGCGGGGGGGAATGAGCAGTTCTTC,CASSFRLAGGNEQFF
NA,TRBJ2-5,NA,TRBV20-1,TGCAGTGCGTTCCGGTCCCAAGAGACCCAGTACTTC,CSAFRSQETQYF
NA,TRBJ2-3,TRBD2,TRBV10-2,TGCGCCAGCAGCCTTGGGGGGACTATCGATTATACGCAGTATTTT,CASSLGGTIDYTQYF
NA,TRBJ2-5,TRBD2,TRBV20-1,TGCAGTGCCAGGCGGCGGGGGGGGCGGGAGACCCAGTACTTC,CSARRRGGRETQYF
once,TRBJ2-3,TRBD1,TRBV2,TGTGCCAGCAGCGTTGGACAGGGGCCCACAGATACGCAGTATTTT,CASSVGQGPTDTQYF
NA,TRBJ2-7,NA,TRBV19,TGTGCCAGTAGTATAGCGGGTGACTCCTACGAGCAGTACTTC,CASSIAGDSYEQYF
NA,TRBJ2-5,NA,TRBV27,TGTGCCAGCAGAGACAGGAAGATACAAGAGACCCAGTACTTC,CASRDRKIQETQYF
NA,TRBJ2-5,TRBD2,TRBV28,TGTGCCAGCAGTGGGAGCGGGAGGGGGCAAGAGACCCAGTACTTC,CASSGSGRGQETQYF
NA,TRBJ2-7,NA,TRBV20-1,TGCAGTGCTAGTTCTCCGAGGACACCGGAACGCGGCGAGCAGTACTTC,CSASSPRTPERGEQYF
NA,TRBJ2-1,NA,TRBV2,TGTGCCAGCAGTGGGGGGGGGCCATCTTATTATGAGCAGTTCTTC,CASSGGGPSYYEQFF
NA,TRBJ2-7,TRBD2,TRBV7-6,TGTGCCAGCAGCTTGGGGACTAGCGGAACCTACGAGCAGTACTTC,CASSLGTSGTYEQYF
NA,TRBJ2-5,TRBD1,TRBV4-2,TGTGCCAGCAGCATCTCCGGGACAGGGGGTATGGAGACCCAGTACTTC,CASSISGTGGMETQYF
NA,TRBJ1-1,NA,TRBV12-3/TRBV12-4,TGTGCCAGCAGTTTTAGGGGGGCGGGGATCAACACTGAAGCTTTCTTT,CASSFRGAGINTEAFF
NA,TRBJ1-2,NA,TRBV28,TGTGCCTCCTTGGCTAACTATGGCTACACCTTC,CASLANYGYTF